This T cell receptor (beta chain) was sequenced during a study of cytomegalovirus exposure and HLA in healthy donors. The CDR3 runs to 13 residues. V gave up 3 bases and J gave up 4 bases, with 9 bases separating them. CDR1 and CDR2 (germline): MDHEN, SYDVKM. Both 60 Vbeta primers and 13 Jbeta primers went into the PCR. Libraries were prepared by immunoSEQ multiplex PCR; TCRdb keeps only in-frame clonotypes and omits some of them. The sample consists of 190,000 or so clones, approximately 83% of them appearing once. This sequence was found in a boy between 2 and 15 years old in good health and CMV-seronegative. The sample taken for sequencing was PBMCs. V and J are TRBV28 and TRBJ1-2, with D uncertain. The CDR3 coding sequence is TGTGCCAGCAGTTTTAGGGAGGTCTATGGCTACACCTTC. Residues: CASSFREVYGYTF.